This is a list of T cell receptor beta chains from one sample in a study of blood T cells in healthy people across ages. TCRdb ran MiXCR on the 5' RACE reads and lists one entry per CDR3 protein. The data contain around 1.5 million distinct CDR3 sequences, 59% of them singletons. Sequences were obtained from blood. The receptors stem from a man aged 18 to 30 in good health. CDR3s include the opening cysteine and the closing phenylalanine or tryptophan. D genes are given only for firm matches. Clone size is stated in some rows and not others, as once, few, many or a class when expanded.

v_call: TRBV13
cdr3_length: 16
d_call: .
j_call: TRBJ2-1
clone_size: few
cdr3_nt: TGTGCCAGCAGCTTAGGAGCGTTTAGCTCCTACAATGAGCAGTTCTTC
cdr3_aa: CASSLGAFSSYNEQFF

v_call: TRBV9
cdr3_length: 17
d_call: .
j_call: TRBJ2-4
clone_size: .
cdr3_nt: TGTGCCAGCAGCGTAGGGCCGGCAACTCTAGCCAAAAACATTCAGTACTTC
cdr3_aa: CASSVGPATLAKNIQYF

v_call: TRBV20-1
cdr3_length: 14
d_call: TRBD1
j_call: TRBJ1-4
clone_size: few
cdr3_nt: TGCAGTGCGCGACGGACAGGGGTTGGAGAAAAACTGTTTTTT
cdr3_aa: CSARRTGVGEKLFF

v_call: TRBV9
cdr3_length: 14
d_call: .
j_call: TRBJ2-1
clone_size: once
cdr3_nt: TGTGCCAGCAGCCCTAAGGGGGGACCCCAGTGGCAGTTCTTC
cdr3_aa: CASSPKGGPQWQFF

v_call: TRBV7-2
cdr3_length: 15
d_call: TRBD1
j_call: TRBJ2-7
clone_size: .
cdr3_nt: TGTGCCAGCAGCCCGGGGGACAGGGGACCCTACGAGCAGTACTTC
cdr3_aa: CASSPGDRGPYEQYF

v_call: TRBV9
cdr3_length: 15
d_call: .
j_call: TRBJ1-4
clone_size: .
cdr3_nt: TGTGCCAGCAGCGCCTCCGGGACCGCCTATGAAAAACTGTTTTTT
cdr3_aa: CASSASGTAYEKLFF

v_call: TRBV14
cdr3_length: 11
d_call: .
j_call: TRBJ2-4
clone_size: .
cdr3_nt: TGTGCCAGCAGCCATAGCGGTGGTCAGTACTTC
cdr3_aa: CASSHSGGQYF

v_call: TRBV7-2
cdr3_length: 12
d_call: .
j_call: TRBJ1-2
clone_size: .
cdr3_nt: TGTGCCAGCAGCCAACTTTCCCCTGGCTACACCTTC
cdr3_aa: CASSQLSPGYTF

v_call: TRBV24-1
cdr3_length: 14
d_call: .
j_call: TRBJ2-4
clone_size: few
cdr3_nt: TGTGCCACCAGTGATTTCGCCGGCTCGGGGGAGCAGTACTTC
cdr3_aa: CATSDFAGSGEQYF

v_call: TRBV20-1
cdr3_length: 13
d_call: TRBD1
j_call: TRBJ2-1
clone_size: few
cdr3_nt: TGCAGTGCTGGTGGGGACAGCACTGGAGAGCAGTTCTTC
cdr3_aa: CSAGGDSTGEQFF

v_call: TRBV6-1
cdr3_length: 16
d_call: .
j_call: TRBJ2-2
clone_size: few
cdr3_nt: TGTGCCAGCAGAACGGGACACGCCGCGAACACCGGGGAGCTGTTTTTT
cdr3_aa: CASRTGHAANTGELFF

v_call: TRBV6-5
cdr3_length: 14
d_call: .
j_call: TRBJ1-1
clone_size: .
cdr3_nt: TGTGCCAGCAGTCTTGTATGGGGGAGCACTGAAGCTTTCTTT
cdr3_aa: CASSLVWGSTEAFF

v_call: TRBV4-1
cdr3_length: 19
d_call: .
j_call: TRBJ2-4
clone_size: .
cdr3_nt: TGCGCCAGCAGCCAAGATGAAAGGAGGCCTGACTTTGACAAAAACATTCAGTACTTC
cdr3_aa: CASSQDERRPDFDKNIQYF

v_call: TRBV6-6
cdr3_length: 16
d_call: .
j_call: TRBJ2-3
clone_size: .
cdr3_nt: TGTGCCAGCAGAGCCCATAGCGGTCCTAGCACAGATACGCAGTATTTT
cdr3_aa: CASRAHSGPSTDTQYF

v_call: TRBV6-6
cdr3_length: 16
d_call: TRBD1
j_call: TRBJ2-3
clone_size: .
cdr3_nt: TGTGCCAGCAGTAATATGACAGGGTGGGGGACAGATACGCAGTATTTT
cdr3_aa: CASSNMTGWGTDTQYF

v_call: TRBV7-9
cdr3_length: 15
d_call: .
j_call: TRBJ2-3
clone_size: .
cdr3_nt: TGTGCCAGCAGCCAAGATCAGGTTTCCGGAGATACGCAGTATTTT
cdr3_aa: CASSQDQVSGDTQYF

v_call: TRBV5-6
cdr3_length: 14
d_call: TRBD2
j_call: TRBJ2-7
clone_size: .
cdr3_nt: TGTGCCAGCAGCGCTAGCGGGGCCGGTTACGAGCAGTACTTC
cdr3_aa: CASSASGAGYEQYF

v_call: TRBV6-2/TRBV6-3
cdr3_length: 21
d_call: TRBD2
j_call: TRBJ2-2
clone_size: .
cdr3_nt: TGTGCCAGCAGTTTTCGGGTACAGCGGGGGGGACGAGTTAAAAACACCGGGGAGCTGTTTTTT
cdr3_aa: CASSFRVQRGGRVKNTGELFF

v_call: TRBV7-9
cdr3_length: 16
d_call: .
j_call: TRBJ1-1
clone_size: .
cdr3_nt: TGTGCCAGCAGCTCATGGGAGAGGCTGTTGAACACTGAAGCTTTCTTT
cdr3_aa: CASSSWERLLNTEAFF

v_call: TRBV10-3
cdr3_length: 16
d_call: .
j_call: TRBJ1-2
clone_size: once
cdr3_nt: TGTGCCATCAGTATAGTATGGGGCCCCAGTAACTATGGCTACACCTTC
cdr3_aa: CAISIVWGPSNYGYTF

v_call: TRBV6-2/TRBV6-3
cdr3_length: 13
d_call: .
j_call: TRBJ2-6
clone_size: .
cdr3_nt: TGTGCCCCGGCTAGGGCTGGGGCCAACGTCCTGACTTTC
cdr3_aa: CAPARAGANVLTF

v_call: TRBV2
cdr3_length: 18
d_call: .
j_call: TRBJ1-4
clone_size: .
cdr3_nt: TGTGCCAGCAGCGCCCCCCTCGAGCAGACTACAACTAATGAAAAACTGTTTTTT
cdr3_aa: CASSAPLEQTTTNEKLFF

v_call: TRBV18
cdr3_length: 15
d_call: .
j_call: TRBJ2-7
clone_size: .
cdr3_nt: TGTGCCAGCTCACCCTCCGGGACGGATGTATACGAGCAGTACTTC
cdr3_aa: CASSPSGTDVYEQYF

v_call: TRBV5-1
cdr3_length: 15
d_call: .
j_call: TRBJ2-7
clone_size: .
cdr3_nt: TGCGCCAGCAGCTTGGAGCTGGGGATCCACCACGAGCAGTACTTC
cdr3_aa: CASSLELGIHHEQYF

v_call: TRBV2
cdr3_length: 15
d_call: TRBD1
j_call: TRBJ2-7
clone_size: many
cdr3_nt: TGTGCCAGCAGTCCCGGACAGGGGAGGGTCTACGAGCAGTACTTC
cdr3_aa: CASSPGQGRVYEQYF

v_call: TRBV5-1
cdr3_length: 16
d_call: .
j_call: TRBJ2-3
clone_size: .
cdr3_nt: TGCGCCAGCAGCTTGGCTCAGGGACTCTCCACAGATACGCAGTATTTT
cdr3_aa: CASSLAQGLSTDTQYF

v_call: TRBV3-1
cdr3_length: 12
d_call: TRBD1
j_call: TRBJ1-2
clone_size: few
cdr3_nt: TGTGCCAGCAGTCGTTCAGGGGGTGGCTACACCTTC
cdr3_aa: CASSRSGGGYTF

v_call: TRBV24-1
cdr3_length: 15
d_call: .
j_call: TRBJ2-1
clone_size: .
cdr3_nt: TGTGCCACCAGCGGCCAAAACCAACCCTACAATGAGCAGTTCTTC
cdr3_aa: CATSGQNQPYNEQFF

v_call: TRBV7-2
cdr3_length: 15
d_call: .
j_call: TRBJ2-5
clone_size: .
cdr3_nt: TGTGCCAGCAGCCCATACCAGACCGCACAAGAGACCCAGTACTTC
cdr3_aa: CASSPYQTAQETQYF

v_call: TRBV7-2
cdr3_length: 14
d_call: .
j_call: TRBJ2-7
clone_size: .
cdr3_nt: TGTGCCAGCAGCCGAGTAGGGCCACTCGACGAGCAGTACTTC
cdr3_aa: CASSRVGPLDEQYF

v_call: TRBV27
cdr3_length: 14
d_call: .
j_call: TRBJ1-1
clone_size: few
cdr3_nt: TGTGCCAGCACCACAGACAGAGCGGGAACTGAAGCTTTCTTT
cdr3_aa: CASTTDRAGTEAFF

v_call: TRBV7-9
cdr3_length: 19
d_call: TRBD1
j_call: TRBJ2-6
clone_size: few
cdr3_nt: TGTGCCCAACCCCCCGTCCTGGGACAGGGTTTCTCTGGGGCCAACGTCCTGACTTTC
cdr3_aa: CAQPPVLGQGFSGANVLTF

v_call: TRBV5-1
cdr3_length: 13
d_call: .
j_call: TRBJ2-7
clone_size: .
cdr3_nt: TGCGCCAGCAGCGCGGACATCGCCTACGAGCAGTACTTC
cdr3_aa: CASSADIAYEQYF

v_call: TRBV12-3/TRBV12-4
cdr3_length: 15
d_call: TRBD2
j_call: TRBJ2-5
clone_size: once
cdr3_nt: TGTGCCAGCAGCCGGGGACTAGTAAAACAAGAGACCCAGTACTTC
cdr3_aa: CASSRGLVKQETQYF

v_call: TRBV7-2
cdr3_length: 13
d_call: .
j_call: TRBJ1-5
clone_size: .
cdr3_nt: TGTGCCAGCAGTCCTCGACAGACTCAGCCCCAGCATTTT
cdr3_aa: CASSPRQTQPQHF

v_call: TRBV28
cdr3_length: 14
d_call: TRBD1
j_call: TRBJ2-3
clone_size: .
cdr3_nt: TGTGCCAGCAGTTTAGGCTCAGGGGGAGATACGCAGTATTTT
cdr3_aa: CASSLGSGGDTQYF

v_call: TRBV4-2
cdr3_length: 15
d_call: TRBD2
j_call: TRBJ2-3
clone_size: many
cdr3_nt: TGTGCCAGCAGCCAATTGGCGGGAGCCTCAGATACGCAGTATTTT
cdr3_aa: CASSQLAGASDTQYF

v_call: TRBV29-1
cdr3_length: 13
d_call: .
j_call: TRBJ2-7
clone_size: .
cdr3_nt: TGCAGCGTTGAAGGGGTGGCAACGGGCGAGCAGTACTTC
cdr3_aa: CSVEGVATGEQYF

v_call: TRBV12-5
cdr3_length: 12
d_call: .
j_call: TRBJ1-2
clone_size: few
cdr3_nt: TGTGCTAGTGGTCCAGCATTGGGGAGGTACACCTTC
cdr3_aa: CASGPALGRYTF

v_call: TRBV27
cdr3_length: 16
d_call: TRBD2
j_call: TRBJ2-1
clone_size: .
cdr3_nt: TGTGCCAGCACCCGATACGGGGGGGCGGCGGACAATGAGCAGTTCTTC
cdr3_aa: CASTRYGGAADNEQFF

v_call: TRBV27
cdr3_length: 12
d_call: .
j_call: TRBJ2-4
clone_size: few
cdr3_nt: TGTGCCAGCAGGGGGACTGAAAACATTCAGTACTTC
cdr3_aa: CASRGTENIQYF

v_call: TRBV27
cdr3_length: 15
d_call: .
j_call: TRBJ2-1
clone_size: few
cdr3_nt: TGTGCCAGCAGTTTAATTCTACTCGCGGTTGGAGAGCAGTTCTTC
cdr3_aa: CASSLILLAVGEQFF

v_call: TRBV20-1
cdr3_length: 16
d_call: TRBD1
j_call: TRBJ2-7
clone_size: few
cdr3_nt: TGCAGTGCGAAAAACCTCGGACAGGGGGATTCCTACGAGCAGTACTTC
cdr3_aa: CSAKNLGQGDSYEQYF

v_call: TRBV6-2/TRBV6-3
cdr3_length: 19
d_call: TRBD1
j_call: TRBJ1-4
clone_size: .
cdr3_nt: TGTGCCAGCAGTCCCGGACTAGCGGGGGGTAGGGGGCTTCATGAAAAACTGTTTTTT
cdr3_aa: CASSPGLAGGRGLHEKLFF

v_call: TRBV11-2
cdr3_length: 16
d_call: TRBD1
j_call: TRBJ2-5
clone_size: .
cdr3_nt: TGTGCCAGCAGCAGGACCGGGACAGGGGTTGAAGAGACCCAGTACTTC
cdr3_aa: CASSRTGTGVEETQYF

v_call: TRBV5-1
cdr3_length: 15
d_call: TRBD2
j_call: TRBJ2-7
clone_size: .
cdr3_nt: TGCGCCAGCAGCTTGACTAGCGGTATATACAATGAGCAGTACTTC
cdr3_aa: CASSLTSGIYNEQYF

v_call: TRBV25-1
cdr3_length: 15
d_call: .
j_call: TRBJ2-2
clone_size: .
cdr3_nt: TGTGCCAGCAGTGAATATGACGGGAACACCGGGGAGCTGTTTTTT
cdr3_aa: CASSEYDGNTGELFF

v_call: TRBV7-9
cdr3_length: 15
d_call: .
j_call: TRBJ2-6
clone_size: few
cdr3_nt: TGTGCCAGCAGAAGGGACGAGTCCGGGGCCAACGTCCTGACTTTC
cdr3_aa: CASRRDESGANVLTF

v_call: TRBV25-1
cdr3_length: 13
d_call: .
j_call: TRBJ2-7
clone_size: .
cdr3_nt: TGTGCCAGCAGTGATCACACATCCTACGAGCAGTACTTC
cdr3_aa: CASSDHTSYEQYF